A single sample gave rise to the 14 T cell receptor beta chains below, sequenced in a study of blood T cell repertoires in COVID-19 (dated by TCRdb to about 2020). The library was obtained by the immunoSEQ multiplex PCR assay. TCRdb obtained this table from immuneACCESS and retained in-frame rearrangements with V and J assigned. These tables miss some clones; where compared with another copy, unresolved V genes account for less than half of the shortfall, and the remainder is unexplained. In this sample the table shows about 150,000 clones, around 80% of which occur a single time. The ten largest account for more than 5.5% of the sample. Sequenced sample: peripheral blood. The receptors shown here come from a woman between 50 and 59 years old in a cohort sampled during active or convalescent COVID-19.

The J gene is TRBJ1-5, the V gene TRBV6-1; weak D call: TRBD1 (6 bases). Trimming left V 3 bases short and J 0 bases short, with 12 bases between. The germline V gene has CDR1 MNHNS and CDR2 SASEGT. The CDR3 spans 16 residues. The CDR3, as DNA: TGTGCCAGCAGTGAGACAGGCTTGTTTAGCAATCAGCCCCAGCATTTT. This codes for CASSETGLFSNQPQHF.

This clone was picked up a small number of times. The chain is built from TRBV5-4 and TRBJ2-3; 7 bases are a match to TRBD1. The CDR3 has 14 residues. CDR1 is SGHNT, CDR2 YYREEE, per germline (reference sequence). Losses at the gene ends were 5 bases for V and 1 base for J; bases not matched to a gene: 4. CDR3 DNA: TGTGCCAGCAGTCGCGGACAGGGCACAGATACGCAGTATTTT. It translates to CASSRGQGTDTQYF.

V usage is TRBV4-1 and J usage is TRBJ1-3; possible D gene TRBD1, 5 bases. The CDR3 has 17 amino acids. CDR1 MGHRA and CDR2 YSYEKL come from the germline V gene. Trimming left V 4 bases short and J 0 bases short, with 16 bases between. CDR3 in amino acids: CASSLTTTANSGNTIYF. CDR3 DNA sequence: TGCGCCAGCAGCCTAACCACGACAGCTAACTCTGGAAACACCATATATTTT.

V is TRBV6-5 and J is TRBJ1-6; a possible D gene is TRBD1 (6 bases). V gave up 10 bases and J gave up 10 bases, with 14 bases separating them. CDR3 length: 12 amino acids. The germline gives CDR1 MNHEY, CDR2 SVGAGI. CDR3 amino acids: CAIGTSLSPLHF. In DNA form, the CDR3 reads TGTGCCATAGGGACATCTCTATCACCCCTCCACTTT.

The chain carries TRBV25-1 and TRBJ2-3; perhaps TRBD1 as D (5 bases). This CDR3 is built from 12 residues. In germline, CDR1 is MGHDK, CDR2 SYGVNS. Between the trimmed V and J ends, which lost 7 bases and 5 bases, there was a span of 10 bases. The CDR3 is CASTHTGDTQYF. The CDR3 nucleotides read TGTGCCAGCACGCACACAGGAGATACGCAGTATTTT.

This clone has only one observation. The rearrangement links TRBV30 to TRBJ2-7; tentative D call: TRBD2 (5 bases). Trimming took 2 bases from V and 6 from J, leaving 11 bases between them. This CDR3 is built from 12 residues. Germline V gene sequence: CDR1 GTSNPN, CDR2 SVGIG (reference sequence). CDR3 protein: CAWSWTASEQYF. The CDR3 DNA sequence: TGTGCCTGGAGTTGGACTGCGTCCGAGCAGTACTTC.

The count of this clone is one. The CDR3 loop reads CASSTSIQGHYGYTF. For the CDR3, the DNA is TGTGCCAGCAGCACGTCAATACAGGGCCACTATGGCTACACCTTC. This chain joins TRBV7-9 and TRBJ1-2; possible D gene TRBD1, 6 bases. The CDR3 is made up of 15 amino acids. The ends were cut back, 5 bases at V and 3 bases at J, with 16 bases in the middle. Germline loops: CDR1 SEHNR, CDR2 FQNEAQ (reference sequence).

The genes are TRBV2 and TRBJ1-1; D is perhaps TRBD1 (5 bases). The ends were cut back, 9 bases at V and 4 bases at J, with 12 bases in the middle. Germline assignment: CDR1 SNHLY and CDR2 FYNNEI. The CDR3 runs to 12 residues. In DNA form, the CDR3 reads TGTGCCAGTATTTCAGGGTTCACTGAAGCTTTCTTT. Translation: CASISGFTEAFF. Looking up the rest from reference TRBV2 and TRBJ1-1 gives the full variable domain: EPEVTQTPSHQVTQMGQEVILRCVPISNHLYFYWYRQILGQKVEFLVSFYNNEISEKSEIFDDQFSVERPDGSNFTLKIRSTKLEDSAMYFCASISGFTEAFFGQGTRLTVV.

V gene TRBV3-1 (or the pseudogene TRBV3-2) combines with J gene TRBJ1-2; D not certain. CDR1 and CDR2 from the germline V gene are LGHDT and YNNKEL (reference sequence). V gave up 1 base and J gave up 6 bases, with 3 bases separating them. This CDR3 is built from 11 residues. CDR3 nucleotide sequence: TGTGCCAGCAGCCAAGGGCATGGCTACACCTTC. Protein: CASSQGHGYTF.

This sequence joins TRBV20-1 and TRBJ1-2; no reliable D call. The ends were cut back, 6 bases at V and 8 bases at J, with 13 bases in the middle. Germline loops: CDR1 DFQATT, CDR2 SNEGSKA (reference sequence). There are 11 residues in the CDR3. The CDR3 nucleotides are TGCAGTGCCCCTGACCCGGAGGGCTACACCTTC. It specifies CSAPDPEGYTF.

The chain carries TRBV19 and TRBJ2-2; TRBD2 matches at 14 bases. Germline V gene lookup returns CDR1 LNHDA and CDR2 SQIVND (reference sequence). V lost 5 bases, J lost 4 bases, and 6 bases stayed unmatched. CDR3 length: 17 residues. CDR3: CASSLGLAGGITGELFF. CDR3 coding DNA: TGTGCCAGTAGTCTCGGACTAGCGGGGGGAATCACCGGGGAGCTGTTTTTT.

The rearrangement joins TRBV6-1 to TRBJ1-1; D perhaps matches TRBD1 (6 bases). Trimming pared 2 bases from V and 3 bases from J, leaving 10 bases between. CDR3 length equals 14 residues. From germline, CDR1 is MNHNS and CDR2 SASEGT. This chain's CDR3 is CASSETGRDTEAFF. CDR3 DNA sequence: TGTGCCAGCAGTGAAACAGGGAGGGACACTGAAGCTTTCTTT.

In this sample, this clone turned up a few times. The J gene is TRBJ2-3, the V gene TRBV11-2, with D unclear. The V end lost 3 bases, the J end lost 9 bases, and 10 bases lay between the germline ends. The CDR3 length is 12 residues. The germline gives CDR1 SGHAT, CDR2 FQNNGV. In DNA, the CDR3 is TGTGCCAGCAGCTTTACCTTGGAGACGCAGTATTTT. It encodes CASSFTLETQYF.

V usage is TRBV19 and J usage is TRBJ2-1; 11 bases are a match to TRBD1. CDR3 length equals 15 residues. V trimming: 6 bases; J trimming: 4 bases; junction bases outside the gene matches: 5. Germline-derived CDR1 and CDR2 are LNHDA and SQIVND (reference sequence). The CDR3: CASRPGTGGYNEQFF. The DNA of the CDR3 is TGTGCCAGTAGGCCCGGGACAGGGGGGTACAATGAGCAGTTCTTC.